This is a list of T cell receptor beta chains from one sample in a study of identical twins. TCRdb re-derived calls from the 5' RACE reads in MiXCR, one entry per CDR3 protein. The repertoire includes hundreds of thousands of distinct CDR3 sequences, 15% to 20% of them detected once, and roughly 13% sits in the top ten. The data were also submitted as part of a second study, on T cells expressing NK-cell markers.

The sequenced sample consisted of PBMCs. The receptors here all came from a woman under 30 in good health. The CDR3 runs from the conserved cysteine through the conserved F or W. D genes are given only for firm matches. Clone size appears in some rows only: once, few, many, or a class for an expanded clone.

D,V,J,size,CDR3,DNA
NA,TRBV7-8,TRBJ2-3,NA,CASSLRDPADTQYF,TGTGCCAGCAGCTTAAGGGACCCGGCCGATACGCAGTATTTT
TRBD1,TRBV18,TRBJ2-7,NA,CASSARTGGPYEQYF,TGTGCCAGCTCAGCCAGGACAGGGGGCCCCTACGAGCAGTACTTC
TRBD2,TRBV7-8,TRBJ2-3,few,CASSTGLAEWRDTQYF,TGTGCCAGCAGCACAGGACTAGCGGAGTGGCGGGATACGCAGTATTTT
NA,TRBV7-3,TRBJ2-3,once,CASSQYSVADTQYF,TGTGCCAGCAGCCAATACAGCGTGGCAGATACGCAGTATTTT
NA,TRBV20-1,TRBJ2-4,NA,CSADALDRLKNIQYF,TGCAGTGCTGACGCGTTGGACAGATTAAAAAACATTCAGTACTTC
TRBD2,TRBV6-5,TRBJ2-1,NA,CASSWGGGSSYNEQFF,TGTGCCAGCAGTTGGGGAGGCGGGAGCTCCTACAATGAGCAGTTCTTC
NA,TRBV14,TRBJ1-2,few,CASSQVTNYGYTF,TGTGCCAGCAGCCAAGTGACTAACTATGGCTACACCTTC
TRBD1,TRBV6-4,TRBJ2-1,once,CASSQGAGDHNEQFF,TGTGCCAGCAGTCAGGGGGCAGGGGACCACAATGAGCAGTTCTTC
NA,TRBV6-5,TRBJ2-7,NA,CASSYSDGGAYEQYF,TGTGCCAGCAGTTACTCGGACGGAGGGGCCTACGAGCAGTACTTC
NA,TRBV5-1,TRBJ2-5,NA,CASPGILSNSRETQYF,TGCGCCAGCCCAGGCATCCTATCAAATTCACGAGAGACCCAGTACTTC
NA,TRBV2,TRBJ1-1,few,CASRAQPDTEAFF,TGTGCCAGCAGGGCCCAACCGGACACTGAAGCTTTCTTT
TRBD2,TRBV4-3,TRBJ2-1,NA,CASSQEVIRLAGDFEQFF,TGCGCCAGCAGCCAAGAAGTGATAAGACTAGCGGGGGATTTTGAGCAGTTCTTC
NA,TRBV6-2/TRBV6-3,TRBJ2-7,NA,CASSYTRAEQYF,TGTGCCAGCAGTTACACGCGGGCCGAGCAGTACTTC
NA,TRBV6-1,TRBJ2-7,NA,CASRRDGFMGEQYF,TGTGCCAGCAGGAGGGACGGATTCATGGGCGAGCAGTACTTC
TRBD1,TRBV5-1,TRBJ2-3,NA,CASSSEHGQGASHQYF,TGCGCCAGCAGCTCGGAACATGGACAGGGGGCTTCCCATCAGTATTTT
NA,TRBV12-3/TRBV12-4,TRBJ2-7,NA,CASSPWWGTYEQYF,TGTGCCAGCAGTCCGTGGTGGGGTACTTACGAGCAGTACTTC
NA,TRBV7-2,TRBJ2-7,NA,CASSPSTGAYEQYF,TGTGCCAGCAGCCCATCCACAGGTGCATACGAGCAGTACTTC
NA,TRBV7-2,TRBJ2-7,NA,CASSLGRESYEQYF,TGTGCCAGCAGCTTAGGGAGGGAGAGTTACGAGCAGTACTTC
TRBD1,TRBV10-3,TRBJ2-3,few,CAISPGTGTDTQYF,TGTGCCATCAGTCCAGGGACAGGCACAGATACGCAGTATTTT
NA,TRBV5-6,TRBJ2-7,few,CASSTRIGESYEQYF,TGTGCCAGCAGCACCCGGATTGGGGAATCCTACGAGCAGTACTTC
NA,TRBV14,TRBJ2-7,NA,CASSQGRTASYEQYF,TGTGCCAGCAGCCAAGGCCGGACCGCCTCCTACGAGCAGTACTTC
NA,TRBV7-2,TRBJ1-2,NA,CASSQDRVNYGYTF,TGTGCCAGCAGCCAGGACAGAGTTAACTATGGCTACACCTTC
NA,TRBV7-2,TRBJ2-1,few,CASSTRGSSSYNEQFF,TGTGCCAGCAGCACCCGAGGATCGAGCTCCTACAATGAGCAGTTCTTC
TRBD1,TRBV18,TRBJ2-7,NA,CASSPQTGENTYEQYF,TGTGCCAGCTCACCGCAGACAGGGGAAAATACCTACGAGCAGTACTTC
NA,TRBV20-1,TRBJ1-1,few,CSASDNMNTEAFF,TGCAGTGCTAGCGATAACATGAACACTGAAGCTTTCTTT
TRBD2,TRBV6-1,TRBJ2-3,many,CASSPGSGGADTQYF,TGTGCCAGCAGTCCAGGATCCGGGGGGGCAGATACGCAGTATTTT
TRBD1,TRBV4-3,TRBJ2-7,few,CASSRYRGYEQYF,TGCGCCAGCAGCCGGTACAGGGGCTACGAGCAGTACTTC
TRBD1,TRBV7-9,TRBJ1-4,NA,CASSTSLVQGGEKLFF,TGTGCCAGCAGCACCTCTCTGGTCCAGGGGGGCGAAAAACTGTTTTTT
NA,TRBV10-3,TRBJ1-2,few,CAISERARDGYTF,TGTGCCATCAGTGAGAGGGCCAGGGATGGCTACACCTTC